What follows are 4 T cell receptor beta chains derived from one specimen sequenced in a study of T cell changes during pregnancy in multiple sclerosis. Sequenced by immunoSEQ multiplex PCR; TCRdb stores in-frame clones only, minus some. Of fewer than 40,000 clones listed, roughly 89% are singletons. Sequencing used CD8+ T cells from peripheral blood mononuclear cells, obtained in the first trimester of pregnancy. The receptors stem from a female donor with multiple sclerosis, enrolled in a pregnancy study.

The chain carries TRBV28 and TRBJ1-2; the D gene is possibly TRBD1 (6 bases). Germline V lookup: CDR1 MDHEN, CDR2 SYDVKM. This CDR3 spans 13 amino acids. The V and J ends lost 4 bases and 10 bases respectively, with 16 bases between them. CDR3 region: CASSWVGQEVYTF. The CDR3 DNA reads TGTGCCAGCAGTTGGGTGGGACAAGAGGTCTACACCTTC.

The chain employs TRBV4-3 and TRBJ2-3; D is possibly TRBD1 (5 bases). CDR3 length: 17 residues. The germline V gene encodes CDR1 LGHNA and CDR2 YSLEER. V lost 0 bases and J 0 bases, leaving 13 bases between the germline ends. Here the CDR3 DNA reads TGCGCCAGCAGCCAAGATGGTACAGGATCTAGCACAGATACGCAGTATTTT. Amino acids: CASSQDGTGSSTDTQYF.

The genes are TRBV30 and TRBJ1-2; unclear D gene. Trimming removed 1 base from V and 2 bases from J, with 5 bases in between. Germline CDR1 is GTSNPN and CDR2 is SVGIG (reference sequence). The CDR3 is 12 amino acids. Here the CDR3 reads CAWSGGNYGYTF. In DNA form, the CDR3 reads TGTGCCTGGAGTGGAGGGAACTATGGCTACACCTTC.

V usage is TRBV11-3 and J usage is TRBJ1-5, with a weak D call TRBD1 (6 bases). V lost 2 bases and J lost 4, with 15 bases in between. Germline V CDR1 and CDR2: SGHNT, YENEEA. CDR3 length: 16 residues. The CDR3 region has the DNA TGTGCCAGCAGCTTAAAGACAGGTTACAAAAATCAGCCCCAGCATTTT. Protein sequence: CASSLKTGYKNQPQHF.